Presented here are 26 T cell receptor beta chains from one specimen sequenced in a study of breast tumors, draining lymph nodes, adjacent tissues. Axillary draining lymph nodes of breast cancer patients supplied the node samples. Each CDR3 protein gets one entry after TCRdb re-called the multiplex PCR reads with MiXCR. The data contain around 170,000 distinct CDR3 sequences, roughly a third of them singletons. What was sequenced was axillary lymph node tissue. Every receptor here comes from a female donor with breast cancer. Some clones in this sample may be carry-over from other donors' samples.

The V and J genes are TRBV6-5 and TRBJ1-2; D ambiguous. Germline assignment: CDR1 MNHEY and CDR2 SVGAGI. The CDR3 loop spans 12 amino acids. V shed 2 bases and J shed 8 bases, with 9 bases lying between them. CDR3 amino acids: CASSYGLRGYTF. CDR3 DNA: TGTGCCAGCAGTTACGGTCTGAGAGGCTACACCTTC.

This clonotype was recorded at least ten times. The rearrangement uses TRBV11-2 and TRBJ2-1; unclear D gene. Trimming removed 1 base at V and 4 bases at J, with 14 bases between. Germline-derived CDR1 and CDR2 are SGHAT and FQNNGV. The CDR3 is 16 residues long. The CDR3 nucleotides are TGTGCCAGCAGCTTAGGGCTCAAGTCCATATACAATGAGCAGTTCTTC. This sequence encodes CASSLGLKSIYNEQFF. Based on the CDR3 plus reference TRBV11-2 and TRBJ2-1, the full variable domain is EAGVAQSPRYKIIEKRQSVAFWCNPISGHATLYWYQQILGQGPKLLIQFQNNGVVDDSQLPKDRFSAERLKGVDSTLKIQPAKLEDSAVYLCASSLGLKSIYNEQFFGPGTRLTVL.

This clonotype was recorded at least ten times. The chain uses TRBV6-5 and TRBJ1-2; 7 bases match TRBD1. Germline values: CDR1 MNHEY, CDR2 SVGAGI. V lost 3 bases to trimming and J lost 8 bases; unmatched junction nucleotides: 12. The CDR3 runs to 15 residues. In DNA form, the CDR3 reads TGTGCCAGCAGTTATGGGGGGCGGCGAGGGGGCGGCTACACCTTC. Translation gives CASSYGGRRGGGYTF.

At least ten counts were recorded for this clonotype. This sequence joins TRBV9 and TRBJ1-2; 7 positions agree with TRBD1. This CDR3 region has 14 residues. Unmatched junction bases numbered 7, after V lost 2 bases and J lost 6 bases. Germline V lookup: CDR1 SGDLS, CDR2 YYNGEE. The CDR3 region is CASSVQTGYDGYTF. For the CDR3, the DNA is TGTGCCAGCAGCGTCCAGACAGGGTATGATGGCTACACCTTC.

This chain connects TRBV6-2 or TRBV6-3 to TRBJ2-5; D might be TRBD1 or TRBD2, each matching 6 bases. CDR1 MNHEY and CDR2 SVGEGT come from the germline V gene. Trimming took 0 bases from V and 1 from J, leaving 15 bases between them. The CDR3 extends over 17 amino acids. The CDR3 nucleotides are TGTGCCAGCAGTTACTCACCGGGGGCCGAAATCCAAGAGACCCAGTACTTC. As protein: CASSYSPGAEIQETQYF.

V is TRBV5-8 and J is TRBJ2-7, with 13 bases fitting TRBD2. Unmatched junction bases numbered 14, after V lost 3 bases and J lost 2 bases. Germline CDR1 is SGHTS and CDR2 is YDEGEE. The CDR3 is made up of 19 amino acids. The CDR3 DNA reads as TGTGCCAGCAGCTCCCCGACCGCACTAGCGGGAGGGCAACCCTACGAGCAGTACTTC. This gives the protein CASSSPTALAGGQPYEQYF.

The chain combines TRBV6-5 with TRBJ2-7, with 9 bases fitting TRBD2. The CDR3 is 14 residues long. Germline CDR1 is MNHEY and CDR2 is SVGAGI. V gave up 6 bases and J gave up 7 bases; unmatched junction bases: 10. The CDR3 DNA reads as TGTGCCAGCAGACTGCTGGCGGGGGGGCGAGAGCAGTACTTC. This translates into CASRLLAGGREQYF.

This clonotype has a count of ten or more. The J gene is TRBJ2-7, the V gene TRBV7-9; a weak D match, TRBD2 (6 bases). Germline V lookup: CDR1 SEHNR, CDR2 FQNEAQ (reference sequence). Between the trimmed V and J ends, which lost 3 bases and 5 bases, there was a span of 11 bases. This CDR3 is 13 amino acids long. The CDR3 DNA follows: TGTGCCAGCAGCTTCGGGGGTCCCGACGAGCAGTACTTC. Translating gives CASSFGGPDEQYF.

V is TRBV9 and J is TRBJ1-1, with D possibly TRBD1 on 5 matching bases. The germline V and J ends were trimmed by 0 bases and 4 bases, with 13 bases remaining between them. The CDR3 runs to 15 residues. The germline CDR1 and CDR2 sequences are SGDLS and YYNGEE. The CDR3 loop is CASSVGSGTGTEAFF. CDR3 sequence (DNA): TGTGCCAGCAGCGTAGGGTCAGGGACGGGCACTGAAGCTTTCTTT.

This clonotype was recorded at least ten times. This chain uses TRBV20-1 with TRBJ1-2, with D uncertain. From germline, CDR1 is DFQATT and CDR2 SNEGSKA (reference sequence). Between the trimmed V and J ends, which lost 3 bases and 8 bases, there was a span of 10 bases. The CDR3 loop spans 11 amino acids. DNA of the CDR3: TGCAGTGCTAGTGGCAGAGAAGGCTACACCTTC. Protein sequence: CSASGREGYTF.

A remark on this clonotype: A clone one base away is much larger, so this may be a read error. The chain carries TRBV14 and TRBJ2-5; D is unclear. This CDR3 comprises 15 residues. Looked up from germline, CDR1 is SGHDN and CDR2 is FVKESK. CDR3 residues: CASSQDFSYQETPYF. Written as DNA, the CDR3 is TGTGCCAGCAGCCAAGATTTTTCGTACCAAGAGACCCCGTACTTC. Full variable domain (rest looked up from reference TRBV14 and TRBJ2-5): EAGVTQFPSHSVIEKGQTVTLRCDPISGHDNLYWYRRVMGKEIKFLLHFVKESKQDESGMPNNRFLAERTGGTYSTLKVQPAELEDSGVYFCASSQDFSYQETPYFGPGTRLLVL.

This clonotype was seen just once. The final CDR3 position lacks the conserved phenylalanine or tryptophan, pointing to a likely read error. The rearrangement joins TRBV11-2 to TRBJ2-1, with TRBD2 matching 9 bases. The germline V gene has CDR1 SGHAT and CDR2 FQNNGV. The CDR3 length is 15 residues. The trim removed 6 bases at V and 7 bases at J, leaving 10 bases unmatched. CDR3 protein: CASRKIAGAGNEQFL. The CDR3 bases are TGTGCCAGCAGAAAAATAGCGGGAGCAGGAAATGAGCAGTTCCTC.

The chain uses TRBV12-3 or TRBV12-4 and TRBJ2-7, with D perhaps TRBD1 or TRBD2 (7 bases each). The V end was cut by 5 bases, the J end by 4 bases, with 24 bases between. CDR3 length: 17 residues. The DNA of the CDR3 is TGTGCCAGCAGTCTTCCCTCAGGGGGGGGAAATATGTACGAGCAGTACTTC. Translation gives CASSLPSGGGNMYEQYF.

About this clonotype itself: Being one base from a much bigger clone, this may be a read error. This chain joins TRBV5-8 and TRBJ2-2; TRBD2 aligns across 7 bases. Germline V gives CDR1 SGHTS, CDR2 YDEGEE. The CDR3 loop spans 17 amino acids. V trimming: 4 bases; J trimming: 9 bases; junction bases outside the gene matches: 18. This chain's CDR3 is CASSPRISSGGARELFF. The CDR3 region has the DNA TGTGCCAGCAGCCCGCGGATTTCTAGCGGAGGGGCCAGGGAGCTGTTTTTT. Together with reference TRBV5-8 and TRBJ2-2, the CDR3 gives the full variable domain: EAGVTQSPTHLIKTRGQQATLRCSPISGHTSVYWYQQALGLGLQFLLWYDEGEERNRGNFPPRFSGRQFPNYSSELNVNALELEDSALYLCASSPRISSGGARELFFGEGSRLTVL.

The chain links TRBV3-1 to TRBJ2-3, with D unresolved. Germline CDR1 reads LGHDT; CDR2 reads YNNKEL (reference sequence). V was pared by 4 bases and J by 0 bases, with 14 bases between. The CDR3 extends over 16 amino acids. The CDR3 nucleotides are TGTGCCAGCAGCCGGACGGGCAGAACTAGCACAGATACGCAGTATTTT. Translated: CASSRTGRTSTDTQYF.

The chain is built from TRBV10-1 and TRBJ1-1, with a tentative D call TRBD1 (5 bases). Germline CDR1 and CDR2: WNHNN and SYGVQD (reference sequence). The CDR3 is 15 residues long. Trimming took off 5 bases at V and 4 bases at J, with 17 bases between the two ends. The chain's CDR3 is CASSSDPEGFTEAFF. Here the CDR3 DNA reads TGCGCCAGCAGTTCCGACCCTGAGGGGTTCACTGAAGCTTTCTTT.

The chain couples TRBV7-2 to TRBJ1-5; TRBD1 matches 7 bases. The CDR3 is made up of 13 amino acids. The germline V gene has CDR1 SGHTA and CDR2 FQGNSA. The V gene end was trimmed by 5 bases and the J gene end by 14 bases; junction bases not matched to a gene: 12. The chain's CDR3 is CASSPDRDGYEHF. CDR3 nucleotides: TGTGCCAGCAGCCCCGACAGGGACGGCTACGAGCATTTT. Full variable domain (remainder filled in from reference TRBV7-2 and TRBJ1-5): GAGVSQSPSNKVTEKGKDVELRCDPISGHTALYWYRQSLGQGLEFLIYFQGNSAPDKSGLPSDRFSAERTGGSVSTLTIQRTQQEDSAVYLCASSPDRDGYEHFGDGTRLSIL.

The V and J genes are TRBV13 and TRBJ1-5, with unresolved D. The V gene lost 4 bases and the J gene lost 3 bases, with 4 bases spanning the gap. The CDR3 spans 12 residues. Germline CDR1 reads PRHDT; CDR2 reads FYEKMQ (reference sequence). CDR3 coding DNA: TGTGCCAGCAGCTCTTTCAATCAGCCCCAGCATTTT. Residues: CASSSFNQPQHF.

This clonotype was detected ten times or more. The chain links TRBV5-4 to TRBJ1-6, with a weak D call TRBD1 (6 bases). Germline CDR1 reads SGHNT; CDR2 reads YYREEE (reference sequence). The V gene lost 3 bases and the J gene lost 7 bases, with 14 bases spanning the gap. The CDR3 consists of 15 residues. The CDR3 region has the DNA TGTGCCAGCAGCTGGGCAGGGGTGCAAAATTCACCCCTCCACTTT. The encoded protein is CASSWAGVQNSPLHF. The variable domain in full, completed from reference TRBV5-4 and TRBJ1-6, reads ETGVTQSPTHLIKTRGQQVTLRCSSQSGHNTVSWYQQALGQGPQFIFQYYREEENGRGNFPPRFSGLQFPNYSSELNVNALELDDSALYLCASSWAGVQNSPLHFGNGTRLTVT.

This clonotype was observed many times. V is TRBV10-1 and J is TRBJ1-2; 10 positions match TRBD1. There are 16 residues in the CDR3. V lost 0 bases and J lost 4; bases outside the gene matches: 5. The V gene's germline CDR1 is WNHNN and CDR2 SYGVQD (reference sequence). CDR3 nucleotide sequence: TGCGCCAGCAGTGAGTCGGACAGGGGGGCCGGCTATGGCTACACCTTC. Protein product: CASSESDRGAGYGYTF.

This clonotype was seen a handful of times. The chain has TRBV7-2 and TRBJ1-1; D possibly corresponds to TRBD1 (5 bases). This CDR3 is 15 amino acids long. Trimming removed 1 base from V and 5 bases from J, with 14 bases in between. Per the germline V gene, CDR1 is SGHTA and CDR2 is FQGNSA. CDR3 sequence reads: CASSLGPGLRTEAFF. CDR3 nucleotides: TGTGCCAGCAGCTTAGGGCCGGGGCTCAGGACTGAAGCTTTCTTT.

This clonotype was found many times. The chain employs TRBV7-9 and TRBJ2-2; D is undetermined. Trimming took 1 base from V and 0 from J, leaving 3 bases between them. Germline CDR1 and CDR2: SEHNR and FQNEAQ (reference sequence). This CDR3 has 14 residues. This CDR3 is CASSLETNTGELFF. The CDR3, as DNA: TGTGCCAGCAGCTTAGAGACGAACACCGGGGAGCTGTTTTTT.

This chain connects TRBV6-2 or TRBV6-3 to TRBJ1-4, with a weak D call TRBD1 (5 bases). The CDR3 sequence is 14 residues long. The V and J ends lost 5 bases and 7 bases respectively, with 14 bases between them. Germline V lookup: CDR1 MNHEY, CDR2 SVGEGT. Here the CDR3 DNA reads TGTGCCAGCAGTAGAGACAGCCGCGTTGAAAAACTGTTTTTT. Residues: CASSRDSRVEKLFF.

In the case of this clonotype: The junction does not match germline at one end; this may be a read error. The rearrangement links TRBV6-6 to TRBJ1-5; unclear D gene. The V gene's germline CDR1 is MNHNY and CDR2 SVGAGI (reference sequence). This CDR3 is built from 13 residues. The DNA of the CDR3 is TGTGCCGGCAGCCCCACGAGTAATCAGCCCCAGCATTTT. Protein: CAGSPTSNQPQHF.

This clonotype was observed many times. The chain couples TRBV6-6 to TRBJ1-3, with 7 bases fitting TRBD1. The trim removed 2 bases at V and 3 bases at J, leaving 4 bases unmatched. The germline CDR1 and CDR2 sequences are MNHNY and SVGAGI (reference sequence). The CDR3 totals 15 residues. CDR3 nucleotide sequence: TGTGCCAGCAGTTACCCGACAGGGATTGGAAACACCATATATTTT. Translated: CASSYPTGIGNTIYF.

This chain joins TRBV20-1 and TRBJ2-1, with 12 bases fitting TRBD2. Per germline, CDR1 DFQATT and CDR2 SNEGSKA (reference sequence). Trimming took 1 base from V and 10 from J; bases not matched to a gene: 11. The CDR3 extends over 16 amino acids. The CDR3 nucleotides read TGCAGTGCTAGAGGGGTACTAGCGGGAGGTAGATACGAGCAGTTCTTC. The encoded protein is CSARGVLAGGRYEQFF.